Below are 12 T cell receptor beta chains sequenced from a single sample in a study of blood T cell repertoires in COVID-19. Generated by immunoSEQ multiplex PCR, the TCRdb table keeps only in-frame clones and is missing some. The sample contains around 200,000 clones, roughly 80% of which appear only once. Sequencing was done on a sample of peripheral blood. The receptors derive from a woman aged 40 to 49 with acute or convalescent COVID-19.

The V call is TRBV27, the J call TRBJ2-5; weak D call: TRBD2 (6 bases). Germline CDR1 MNHEY, CDR2 SMNVEV (reference sequence). This CDR3 contains 14 residues. V was pared by 6 bases and J by 3 bases, with 14 bases between. This chain's CDR3 is CASSSGTYKETQYF. In nucleotides, the CDR3 is TGTGCCAGCAGCTCAGGGACTTACAAAGAGACCCAGTACTTC.

The V and J genes are TRBV7-8 and TRBJ2-3, with 7 bases identical to TRBD2. This CDR3 has 13 amino acids. V gave up 3 bases and J gave up 5 bases; unmatched junction bases: 2. Germline V gives CDR1 SGHVS, CDR2 FQNEAQ. The CDR3 here is CASSFAGEDTQYF. CDR3 sequence (DNA): TGTGCCAGCAGCTTTGCGGGGGAAGATACGCAGTATTTT.

This clone appeared a few times. V usage is TRBV12-3 or TRBV12-4 and J usage is TRBJ1-6; 7 nucleotides match TRBD1. The CDR3 runs to 13 residues. The V segment lost 5 bases and the J segment 10 bases; nucleotides outside the gene matches: 5. The CDR3 DNA reads TGTGCCAGCAGTGACGACAGGGCATCACCCCTCCACTTT. Its translation is CASSDDRASPLHF.

As regards this clone: Other DNA sequences within the sample encode an identical CDR3. The CDR3 bases are TGTGCCAGCAGCTTCCAGGGGCAGGGGACTGAAGCTTTCTTT. It translates to CASSFQGQGTEAFF. The chain recombines TRBV7-8 with TRBJ1-1; TRBD1 might be the D (6 bases). The V end was cut by 3 bases, the J end by 5 bases, with 13 bases between. This CDR3 has 14 amino acids. Germline V gene data show CDR1 as SGHVS and CDR2 as FQNEAQ.

V usage is TRBV7-9 and J usage is TRBJ1-4; 7 bases fit TRBD1. CDR3 length equals 15 residues. Germline CDR1 is SEHNR and CDR2 is FQNEAQ (reference sequence). V gave up 5 bases and J gave up 3 bases; unmatched junction bases: 6. CDR3 in amino acids: CASSPGQPSNEKLFF. As DNA, the CDR3 is TGTGCCAGCAGCCCGGGACAGCCCTCTAATGAAAAACTGTTTTTT.

The gene calls are TRBV5-5 and TRBJ2-2; 7 bases align to TRBD1. The V gene's germline CDR1 is SGHKS and CDR2 YYEKEE (reference sequence). The V and J ends lost 0 bases and 7 bases, in that order; junction bases with no gene match: 3. The CDR3 length is 14 residues. The CDR3 DNA reads as TGTGCCAGCAGCTTGGAAGGGGGCTTCGGGGAGCTGTTTTTT. Protein: CASSLEGGFGELFF.

The chain uses TRBV5-1 and TRBJ1-1; 9 bases agree with TRBD1. Germline-derived CDR1 and CDR2 are SGHRS and YFSETQ. The trim removed 0 bases at V and 4 bases at J, leaving 7 bases unmatched. CDR3 size: 16 residues. This CDR3 reads CASSLVVGTGITEAFF. CDR3 DNA sequence: TGCGCCAGCAGCTTGGTCGTTGGGACAGGGATCACTGAAGCTTTCTTT.

The CDR3 DNA reads TGTGCCAGCAGCCAAGCCCCAGGGGGCCGGGAGACCCAGTACTTC. Translation gives CASSQAPGGRETQYF. This chain joins TRBV4-2 and TRBJ2-5; 8 bases are a match to TRBD1. This CDR3 comprises 15 residues. Germline loops: CDR1 LGHNA, CDR2 YNFKEQ. Trimming removed 1 base from V and 5 bases from J; junction bases left unmatched: 6.

This clone was observed a handful of times. The V gene is TRBV10-3, the J gene TRBJ2-1; D not certain. Deletions cut 3 bases from V and 6 bases from J, with 15 bases between. CDR1 is ENHRY, CDR2 SYGVKD, per germline. This CDR3 region has 15 residues. CDR3 region: CAISESKQRSNEQFF. In DNA, the CDR3 is TGTGCCATCAGTGAAAGTAAACAAAGAAGCAATGAGCAGTTCTTC.

This chain connects TRBV5-4 to TRBJ1-1; 7 bases align to TRBD1. Germline V gene data show CDR1 as SGHNT and CDR2 as YYREEE (reference sequence). This CDR3 is built from 14 residues. The V segment lost 6 bases and the J segment 1 base; nucleotides outside the gene matches: 6. CDR3 sequence (DNA): TGTGCCAGCAAAACTGGACAGGCGAACACTGAAGCTTTCTTT. Translating gives CASKTGQANTEAFF.

This chain uses TRBV28 with TRBJ1-2; tentative D call: TRBD1 (6 bases). The CDR3 loop spans 10 amino acids. The germline CDR1 and CDR2 sequences are MDHEN and SYDVKM. Trimming left V 4 bases short and J 10 bases short, with 7 bases between. This CDR3 reads CASSYRDYTF. Written as DNA, the CDR3 is TGTGCCAGCAGTTACAGGGACTACACCTTC.

This chain links TRBV4-1 with TRBJ2-6; D unresolved. Looked up from germline, CDR1 is MGHRA and CDR2 is YSYEKL. V was trimmed by 1 base and J by 0 bases, leaving 10 bases between them. The CDR3 is 17 amino acids. The CDR3 loop reads CASSQGRHRSGANVLTF. In DNA, the CDR3 is TGCGCCAGCAGCCAAGGACGACACCGCTCTGGGGCCAACGTCCTGACTTTC.